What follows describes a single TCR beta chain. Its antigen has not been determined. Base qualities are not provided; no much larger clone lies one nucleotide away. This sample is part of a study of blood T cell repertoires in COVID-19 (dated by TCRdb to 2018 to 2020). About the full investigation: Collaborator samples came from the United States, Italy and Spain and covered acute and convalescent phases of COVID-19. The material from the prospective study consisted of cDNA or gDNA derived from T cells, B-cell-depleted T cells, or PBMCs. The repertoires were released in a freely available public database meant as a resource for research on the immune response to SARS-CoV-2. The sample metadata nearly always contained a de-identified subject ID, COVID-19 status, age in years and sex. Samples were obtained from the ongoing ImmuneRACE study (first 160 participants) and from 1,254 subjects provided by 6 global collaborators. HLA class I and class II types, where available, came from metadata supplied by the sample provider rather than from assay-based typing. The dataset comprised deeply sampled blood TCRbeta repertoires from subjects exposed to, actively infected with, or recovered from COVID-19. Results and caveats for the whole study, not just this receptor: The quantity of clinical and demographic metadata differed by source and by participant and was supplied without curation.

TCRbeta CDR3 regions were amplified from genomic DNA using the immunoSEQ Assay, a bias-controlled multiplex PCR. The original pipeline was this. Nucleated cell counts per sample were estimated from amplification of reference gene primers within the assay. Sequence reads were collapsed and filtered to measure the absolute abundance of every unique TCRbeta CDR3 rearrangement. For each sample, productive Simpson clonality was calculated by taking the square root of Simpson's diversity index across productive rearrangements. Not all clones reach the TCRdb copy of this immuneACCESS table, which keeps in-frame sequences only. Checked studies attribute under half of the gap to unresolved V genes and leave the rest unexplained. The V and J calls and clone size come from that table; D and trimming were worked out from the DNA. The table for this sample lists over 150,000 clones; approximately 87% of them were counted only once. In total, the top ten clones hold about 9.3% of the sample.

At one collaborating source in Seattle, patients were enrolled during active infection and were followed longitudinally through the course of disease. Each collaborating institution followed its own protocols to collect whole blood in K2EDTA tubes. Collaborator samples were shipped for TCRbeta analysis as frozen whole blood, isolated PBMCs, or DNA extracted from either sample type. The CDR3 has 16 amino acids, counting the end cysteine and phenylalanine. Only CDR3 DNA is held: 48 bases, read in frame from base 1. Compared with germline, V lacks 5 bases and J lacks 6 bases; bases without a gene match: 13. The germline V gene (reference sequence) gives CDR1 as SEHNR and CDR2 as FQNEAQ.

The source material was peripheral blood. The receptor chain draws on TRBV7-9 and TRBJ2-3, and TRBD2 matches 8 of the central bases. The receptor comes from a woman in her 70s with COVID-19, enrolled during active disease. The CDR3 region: CASSPRFKSGGDTQYF. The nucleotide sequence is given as TGTGCCAGCAGCCCTCGGTTTAAGAGCGGGGGTGATACGCAGTATTTT.